A selection of T cell receptor beta chains follows, all from one sample in a study of Graves' ophthalmopathy and Graves' hyperthyroidism. TCRdb analysed the multiplex PCR reads with MiXCR anew, one entry per CDR3 protein. The data hold more than 45,000 distinct CDR3 sequences, with around half observed a single time. Sequencing was done on a sample of peripheral blood. All receptors come from an adult man with Graves' ophthalmopathy. Each CDR3 is given with its conserved first and last residue. D genes are given only for firm matches. Clone size is shown for a subset of rows, as once, few, many or a class of expanded clone.

>NA|TRBV20-1|TRBD1|TRBJ2-1
TGCAGTGCTCCACAGGGGGATGAGCAGTTCTTC
CSAPQGDEQFF
>once|TRBV7-9|TRBD1|TRBJ2-6
TGTGCCAGCAGGGTCGGGGACAGGGGTTCTGGGGCCAACGTCCTGACTTTC
CASRVGDRGSGANVLTF
>NA|TRBV12-3/TRBV12-4|NA|TRBJ1-2
TGTGCCAGCAGTCCAAGTGGGGAAGGCCACGGCTACACCTTC
CASSPSGEGHGYTF
>few|TRBV20-1|NA|TRBJ1-5
TGCAGTGTTCCGGGGGCAGGCAATCAGCCCCAGCATTTT
CSVPGAGNQPQHF
>NA|TRBV20-1|TRBD2|TRBJ2-7
TGCAGTGCTTATCTCCGTAGCGGGACCTACGAGCAGTACTTC
CSAYLRSGTYEQYF
>many|TRBV5-1|NA|TRBJ1-6
TGCGCCAGCAGCTTGGCCGGGCCCCATTCACCCCTCCACTTT
CASSLAGPHSPLHF
>NA|TRBV5-1|NA|TRBJ2-5
TGCGCCAGCAGCTTGGAAACAGGCCAGGTTAACGAGAAACTGTACTTC
CASSLETGQVNEKLYF
>many|TRBV5-8|NA|TRBJ1-1
TGTGCCAGCAGCTCCCCAACACAGGTGAACACTGAAGCTTTCTTT
CASSSPTQVNTEAFF
>many|TRBV3-1|TRBD1|TRBJ1-1
TGTGCCAGCAGCCGCCCGGGACAGAGGGTTGAAGCTTTCTTT
CASSRPGQRVEAFF
>NA|TRBV7-8|NA|TRBJ1-4
TGTGCCAGCAGCTTACGACAGGAGGGAGAAAAACTGTTTTTT
CASSLRQEGEKLFF
>medium-sized|TRBV2|NA|TRBJ1-2
TGTGCCAACCAAGAGTGGGTCTATGGCTACACCTTC
CANQEWVYGYTF
>many|TRBV20-1|NA|TRBJ2-2
TGCAGTGCTATGACAAGGGGGGTAGGTACCGGGGAGCTGTTTTTT
CSAMTRGVGTGELFF
>NA|TRBV2|NA|TRBJ1-5
TGTGCCAGCAGACCGGACGGGAATCAGCCCCAGCATTTT
CASRPDGNQPQHF
>NA|TRBV14|TRBD2|TRBJ2-3
TGTGCCAGCAGTAGACTAGCGGGAGAGGTGAGCACAGATACGCAGTATTTT
CASSRLAGEVSTDTQYF
>many|TRBV20-1|NA|TRBJ2-1
TGCAGTGCTATCGGGGGTAGCTCCTACAATGAGCAGTTCTTC
CSAIGGSSYNEQFF
>medium-sized|TRBV7-9|NA|TRBJ2-7
TGTGCCAGCAGCCAAACGTCCTACGAGCAGTACTTC
CASSQTSYEQYF
>NA|TRBV15|NA|TRBJ1-2
TGTGCCACCAGCAGAGCCCTCCCCGCCCGAGGCTACACCTTC
CATSRALPARGYTF
>many|TRBV7-6|TRBD2|TRBJ2-2
TGTGCCAGCAGAAGTCAGCGGGGAATGAACACCGGGGAGCTGTTTTTT
CASRSQRGMNTGELFF
>many|TRBV5-8|NA|TRBJ2-7
TGTGCCAGCAGCTTTGGGCGGAACTACGAGCAGTACTTC
CASSFGRNYEQYF
>many|TRBV20-1|NA|TRBJ2-1
TGCAGTGCTCACATCCAGCGGGCGGGCGTTACCAATGAGCAGTTCTTC
CSAHIQRAGVTNEQFF
>many|TRBV5-1|TRBD1|TRBJ2-2
TGCGCCAGCAGCAGGAACAGGGGCGTGGCGGACACCGGGGAGCTGTTTTTT
CASSRNRGVADTGELFF
>NA|TRBV9|TRBD1|TRBJ1-4
TGTGCCAGCAGCGAAAGCACAGGGGACGCAACTAATGAAAAACTGTTTTTT
CASSESTGDATNEKLFF
>many|TRBV3-1|NA|TRBJ1-2
TGTGCCAGCAGCAATCCCAGAAACTATGGCTACACCTTC
CASSNPRNYGYTF
>few|TRBV20-1|NA|TRBJ2-1
TGCAGTGCTAGTCGGCAGTGGGGTAATGAGCAGTTCTTC
CSASRQWGNEQFF
>medium-sized|TRBV29-1|NA|TRBJ2-1
TGCAGCGTTGGGTGGTTGGATGAGCAGTTCTTC
CSVGWLDEQFF
>NA|TRBV7-9|NA|TRBJ1-1
TGTGCCAGCAGCTTAGGTGGGAGGGATGGAGCTTTCTTT
CASSLGGRDGAFF